Included here is one T cell receptor beta chain sequence, with context. This clone's antigen is unknown. The entry originates in a study of cytomegalovirus exposure and HLA in healthy donors (dated by TCRdb to 2015 to 2018). The study in broad terms: An earlier analysis of roughly 500 of the donors reported 250 to 300 Gb of sequence data and some 120 million unique TCR beta sequences from about 200 million T cells. An earlier analysis of nearly 600 of the donors applied high-throughput TCR beta sequencing to assess whether each TCR beta V gene segment acted as functional or pseudogenic. On average, 235,054 unique TCR beta nucleotide sequences were sequenced per donor among 398 genotyped donors of the cohort, with roughly 19% of those sequences being non-productive. About 320 gigabases of sequencing data and approximately 85 million unique TCR sequences were included in an early release covering 550 to 650 HLA-typed donors. A later analysis re-analyzed previously published TCR beta repertoires from 666 donors and added high-resolution HLA genotyping to study TCR occurrence patterns. High-throughput TCR immunosequencing, statistical association of individual TCRs with disease status, and machine learning were combined to predict cytomegalovirus infection status. Both class I and class II loci were covered by HLA typing, at four-digit resolution. The aim of the study was to test whether cataloging public T cell receptors could identify signatures of past pathogen exposure. The study used immunosequencing to profile the T cell repertoires of approximately 690 subjects and linked those repertoires to cytomegalovirus serostatus. In a later genetic analysis, genome-wide SNP genotypes for 398 of the 666 donors were used, and that subset was treated as a discovery cohort. Every discovery cohort repertoire had been produced on one sequencing platform. The genetic ancestry cluster associated with self-reported Caucasian donors included 70% to 85% of the 398 genotyped donors. Roughly 5 DR-DQ haplotypes were handled as single units for association and clustering because linkage in the cohort was strong. The number of typed donors differed by locus: roughly 629-630 for A, B, C, DRB1 and DQB1; some 500 for DQA1; 606 for DPA1; and 400 to 480 for DPB1. In the later analysis, no new phenotypic data were used to find candidate immune exposures; instead, reliance was placed on TCR beta sequences and their occurrence across donors. Donor age, sex, ethnicity and CMV serostatus were collected together with the repertoire data. A separate validation cohort of over 95 different subjects was used in addition to the approximately 670-subject first cohort. Points the paper makes about the study in general: Because counts were too low, about 15 rarely observed V segments, including chromosome 9 orphons, were left out of the earlier analysis of roughly 600 of the donors. Most TCR sequences were observed very rarely across donors, whereas some public TCRs were present in many individuals. The authors suggested that the approach could potentially be extended to other disease states and immunological phenotypes. In a later genetic analysis, fewer N-insertions in productive TCRs were reported among donors in an Asian-associated ancestry cluster than the 666-donor mean. The presence/absence analyses assumed that sequencing depth was roughly uniform across donors, and that assumption may not be true. Most CMV-associated TCR beta chains appeared to be HLA-restricted in a later analysis, and the HLA associations seemed to be driven largely by CMV exposure. The sequencing pipeline was judged likely to have produced a cluster of highly shared sequence variants as a technical artifact. According to a later analysis, TCR association rates differed among HLA loci, with DRB1 alleles showing the most associated TCRs and HLA-C alleles showing the fewest. Linkage disequilibrium might explain the correlated functional status among segregating V segments, but an unknown experimental factor could not be ruled out. A further reported finding was that TCR beta sequences accurately predicted the HLA-A and HLA-B alleles for most subjects in the first cohort. In an earlier analysis of 587 of the donors, most TCR beta V segments were observed in productive rearrangements about 87% or about 30% of the time, broadly matching IMGT annotations. A later analysis reported that several top co-occurrence clusters appeared linked to parvovirus B19, influenza, CMV and Epstein-Barr virus. In vitro tests confirmed that three of the cytomegalovirus-associated TCR beta chains recognize cytomegalovirus antigens. In a later genetic analysis, a missense DCLRE1C variant was associated with V-gene and J-gene trimming of TCR beta chains, and the association was replicated in an independent cohort. HLA typing was unavailable for some donors at each locus, so association tests used only the typed subset. A total of some 180 TCR beta chains were listed by the study as associated with cytomegalovirus. The classifier was reported to diagnose cytomegalovirus status with high specificity and sensitivity in both the original cohort and the validation cohort. A later analysis found that HLA-associated TCR beta chains were more clonally expanded and had lower generation probabilities than equally common non-associated chains. When HLA alleles, especially DR and DQ, strongly co-occurred, attributing TCR associations to individual alleles was difficult. This cohort had only TCR beta chains sequenced, and the lack of alpha or paired-chain data limited which features could be detected. For the cohort, immune exposure information was limited to CMV serostatus. A later analysis associated 16,951 TCR beta sequences with specific HLA alleles at a false discovery rate of 0.05.

In total, around 600 healthy bone marrow donors made up the cohort. Cohort members were all nominally healthy when sampled, although unrecorded immune exposures were likely present. The donor was CMV seropositive and was included in the group of 250 to 300 seropositive cohort members. A peripheral blood sample was provided by each donor, and peripheral blood mononuclear cells were used for TCR beta sequencing. Genomic DNA extraction from the blood cell samples was performed with the Qiagen DNeasy Blood Extraction Kit. Libraries were made using the immunoSEQ multiplex PCR assay. For the multiplex PCR, a mixture combining 60 forward primers for TCR Vbeta segments and 13 reverse primers for TCR Jbeta segments was used. The CDR3 region of rearranged TCR beta genes was amplified from genomic DNA with a multiplex PCR assay. On the Illumina HiSeq System, the amplified TCR beta libraries were sequenced as 87-base-pair reads. Turning to the authors' computational methods: Across the 500 to 850 repertoires, a later analysis counted roughly 84 million unique TCR beta chains, about 10 million of which were shared by at least two donors. A nearest-neighbor algorithm error-corrected the raw reads and collapsed the reads into unique sequences, merging closely related sequences to remove PCR and sequencing errors. CDR3 sequences were aligned to IMGT reference sequences to assign V, D and J gene segments. For a sequence to be retained, at least a six-nucleotide match to both a V gene segment and a J gene segment was required. Rearrangements were classified as productive when the CDR3 lacked stop codons and remained in frame with V and J, and all other rearrangements were classified as non-productive. Following IMGT convention, CDR3 was defined as the stretch from the second conserved V-encoded cysteine to the conserved J-encoded phenylalanine. The earlier analysis of some 580 of the donors excluded any sequence lacking an unambiguous match to a single V gene segment. In an earlier analysis of 450 to 700 of the donors, V segments were called functional above 56.7% productive rearrangements and were called segregating when the between-donor standard deviation exceeded 5%. A statistical classification framework was built to diagnose cytomegalovirus status from the catalog of TCR beta chain sequences. V and J gene assignment, in a later analysis, came from comparing TCR nucleotide sequences with IMGT/GENE-DB human TR gene sequences. Using the TCRdist pipeline, a later analysis assigned CDR3 sequences along with most-parsimonious VDJ recombination scenarios. In a later analysis, every TCR beta chain was defined by the combination of its CDR3 amino acid sequence and its V-gene family, and reads without a unique V-gene family were dropped. As a way to deal with suspected cross-contamination and a sequencing artifact, a later analysis dropped 592 nucleotide sequences that were highly shared and had low generation probability. In a later analysis, a clonal expansion index for each public chain was calculated from normalized within-repertoire ranks of inferred template counts. A later analysis computed generation probabilities with a VDJ recombination model fitted to out-of-frame rearrangements, and checked the results against IGoR. A later analysis scored TCR-TCR, TCR-HLA and TCR-CMV co-occurrence with hypergeometric tests, applying a repertoire-size bias correction to TCR pairs. A later analysis estimated false discovery rates by permuting HLA or CMV assignments 20 times. A later analysis grouped co-occurring TCRs with DBSCAN, adding TCRdist sequence similarity when clustering within HLA-allele-positive subsets. For co-occurrence clustering, repertoires with fewer than 30,000 or more than 120,000 public chains were excluded, along with roughly five repertoires with anomalous nucleotide sharing. TCRdb limited this immuneACCESS table to in-frame rearrangements with V and J called. A share of clones is missing; checked studies link under half to unresolved V genes, and the rest is unexplained. D and trimming come from the DNA, and the V and J calls and clone size come from that table. The sample's table covers 100,000 to 150,000 clones. Over 1.5% of the sample goes to the ten largest clones.

Sequencing used PBMCs. This receptor was identified in a woman aged 40-49 years in good health and CMV-seropositive.

The DNA sequence follows: TGTGCCAGCAGTCTTGTGTTACAGGGAAACAATGAGCAGTTCTTC. Its translation is CASSLVLQGNNEQFF. Recombination connected TRBV7-9 to TRBJ2-1; a tentative D call is TRBD1 (6 bases match). From the germline V gene (reference sequence), CDR1 is SEHNR and CDR2 is FQNEAQ. V gives up 6 bases and J gives up 5 bases, and the segment between their germline ends measures 17 bases. The CDR3 contains 15 residues, cysteine and phenylalanine counted. The only DNA kept is the CDR3, 45 bases in frame from the first base.